Listed here are 24 T cell receptor beta chains from one sample, sequenced in a study of OX40 agonist ivuxolimab in advanced cancers. Libraries were prepared through the immunoSEQ multiplex PCR assay. TCRdb mirrors the immuneACCESS table, restricted to in-frame sequences. Some clones are absent from its copies; in checked studies, under half trace to an unresolved V gene, and the reason for the others is unknown. This sample gives tens of thousands of clones in total; 75% to 90% of them show up just once. The biggest ten clones account for around 3.2% of the sample. This specimen was CD4+ or CD8+ T cells sorted from blood, taken in a trial of the OX40 agonist ivuxolimab. The source of these receptors is an adult with an advanced solid tumor such as melanoma, head and neck, liver or kidney cancer.

This sequence joins TRBV7-2 and TRBJ1-2; a weak D match, TRBD1 (5 bases). The CDR3 spans 16 residues. V was cut by 6 bases and J by 1 base, with 18 bases left in between. Germline assignment: CDR1 SGHTA and CDR2 FQGNSA. CDR3 bases: TGTGCCAGCAGTCCTCATCGGGGGGTCCTTAACTATGGCTACACCTTC. Translated, it gives CASSPHRGVLNYGYTF.

CDR3 amino acids: CASSLGDRDVHEQYF. CDR3 coding DNA: TGTGCCAGCAGTTTGGGGGACAGGGATGTCCACGAGCAGTACTTC. J is TRBJ2-7 and V is TRBV28, with 9 bases fitting TRBD1. The CDR3 length is 15 residues. The J segment lost 5 bases and the V segment lost 3 bases, leaving 8 bases of the junction unmatched. Germline V gene sequence: CDR1 MDHEN, CDR2 SYDVKM.

This clone was observed a handful of times. The chain employs TRBV6-5 and TRBJ1-1; no firm D call. The V end was cut by 7 bases, the J end by 9 bases, with 15 bases between. This CDR3 comprises 12 residues. The germline CDR1 and CDR2 sequences are MNHEY and SVGAGI. The chain's CDR3 is CASNRIEGKAFF. DNA of the CDR3: TGTGCCAGCAACCGAATCGAGGGAAAAGCTTTCTTT.

This clone was picked up one time. The junction shows a germline mismatch at one end, possibly a read error. The J gene is TRBJ2-1, the V gene TRBV7-7, with 11 positions matching TRBD1. This CDR3 comprises 15 residues. The germline V gene has CDR1 SSHAT and CDR2 FNYEAQ (reference sequence). CDR3: CASSAGTGGSNEQFF. CDR3 bases: TGTGCTAGCAGCGCCGGGACAGGGGGAAGCAATGAGCAGTTCTTC.

The rearrangement links TRBV7-2 to TRBJ2-1, with a tentative D call TRBD2 (5 bases). Germline V gene lookup returns CDR1 SGHTA and CDR2 FQGNSA. The CDR3 is made up of 14 amino acids. V was cut by 5 bases and J by 6 bases, with 14 bases left in between. The CDR3 nucleotides read TGTGCCAGCAGCCCGGGGAGCCTGGGCAATGAGCAGTTCTTC. Amino acid sequence: CASSPGSLGNEQFF.

The chain links TRBV5-4 to TRBJ2-4, with 11 bases identical to TRBD2. The germline CDR1 and CDR2 sequences are SGHNT and YYREEE (reference sequence). The V gene end was trimmed by 4 bases and the J gene end by 9 bases; junction bases not matched to a gene: 12. This CDR3 spans 16 amino acids. In nucleotides, the CDR3 is TGTGCCAGCAGCGTACCCAATAGCGGGGGGGCCGGCATTCAGTACTTC. Translation: CASSVPNSGGAGIQYF.

V is TRBV30 and J is TRBJ1-1; possibly TRBD1 for D (5 bases). Trimming removed 3 bases from V and 5 bases from J, with 16 bases in between. The CDR3 has 14 residues. Per the germline V gene, CDR1 is GTSNPN and CDR2 is SVGIG (reference sequence). CDR3 coding DNA: TGTGCCTGGAGCGAGGGGCGGGGGACGACTGAAGCTTTCTTT. This sequence encodes CAWSEGRGTTEAFF.

The chain uses TRBV14 and TRBJ1-4; possible D gene TRBD1, 5 bases. Germline CDR1 and CDR2: SGHDN and FVKESK. The V and J ends lost 6 bases and 8 bases respectively, with 13 bases between them. This CDR3 contains 13 residues. CDR3 bases: TGTGCCAGCAGGCGGGGGTTCGGGGAAAAACTGTTTTTT. Amino acids: CASRRGFGEKLFF.

The chain couples TRBV7-8 to TRBJ2-7; 7 nucleotides agree with TRBD2. From germline, CDR1 is SGHVS and CDR2 FQNEAQ. With V trimmed by 5 bases and J by 4 bases, 23 bases remained unmatched. This CDR3 region has 19 residues. The CDR3 protein is CASSPWRVASGVRFYEQYF. The CDR3 region has the DNA TGTGCCAGCAGCCCCTGGAGGGTGGCTAGCGGCGTGAGGTTTTACGAGCAGTACTTC.

The genes are TRBV7-3 and TRBJ2-3; the D is unclear. The V end lost 1 base, the J end lost 7 bases, and 9 bases lay between the germline ends. CDR3 length: 13 residues. Per the germline V gene, CDR1 is SGHTA and CDR2 is FQGTGA. CDR3 sequence reads: CASSLNEENTQYF. In nucleotides, the CDR3 is TGTGCCAGCAGCTTAAACGAGGAGAATACGCAGTATTTT.

This clone was observed once. V is TRBV6-8 and J is TRBJ2-5, with TRBD2 identical over 10 bases. The germline CDR1 and CDR2 sequences are MNHGY and SAAAGT. This CDR3 has 15 amino acids. Losses at the gene ends were 2 bases for V and 4 bases for J; bases not matched to a gene: 4. This CDR3 reads CASSYPTSGAETQYF. CDR3 sequence (DNA): TGTGCCAGCAGTTACCCCACTAGCGGGGCAGAGACCCAGTACTTC.

This clone is medium-sized. J is TRBJ1-3 and V is TRBV29-1; D ambiguous. V was shortened by 4 bases and J by 0 bases, with 4 bases between the two germline ends. The CDR3 loop spans 12 amino acids. Germline CDR1 is SQVTM and CDR2 is ANQGSEA. DNA for the CDR3: TGCAGCGTTGGTCGCTCTGGAAACACCATATATTTT. It codes for CSVGRSGNTIYF.

The count of this clone is one. This chain links TRBV28 with TRBJ1-2; tentatively, D is TRBD1 (5 bases). This CDR3 has 14 residues. V lost 3 bases, J lost 3 bases, and 11 bases lay in between. Germline CDR1 MDHEN, CDR2 SYDVKM. This CDR3 reads CASSLGHLHYGYTF. The DNA of the CDR3 is TGTGCCAGCAGTTTGGGGCACCTGCACTATGGCTACACCTTC.

This clone was seen more than once but under ten times. This chain uses TRBV7-2 with TRBJ2-2; 7 nucleotides align to TRBD1. Germline loops: CDR1 SGHTA, CDR2 FQGNSA. The CDR3 is 15 residues long. J lost 6 bases, V lost 3 bases, and 7 bases had no gene match. CDR3 bases: TGTGCCAGCAGCTTCAGACAGGGTAAGGCCGGGGAGCTGTTTTTT. Amino acids: CASSFRQGKAGELFF.

The chain links TRBV9 to TRBJ1-4, with 7 bases identical to TRBD1. J gave up 8 bases and V 4 bases, and 8 bases lay outside the gene matches. Germline loops: CDR1 SGDLS, CDR2 YYNGEE. The CDR3 spans 14 residues. CDR3 sequence (DNA): TGTGCCAGCAGCACAGGGGACGAATCAGAAAAACTGTTTTTT. It is translated as CASSTGDESEKLFF. Looking up the rest from reference TRBV9 and TRBJ1-4 gives the full variable domain: DSGVTQTPKHLITATGQRVTLRCSPRSGDLSVYWYQQSLDQGLQFLIQYYNGEERAKGNILERFSAQQFPDLHSELNLSSLELGDSALYFCASSTGDESEKLFFGSGTQLSVL.

The V call is TRBV6-5, the J call TRBJ2-3; D assignment may be TRBD1 or TRBD2 (5 bases each). The germline V gene has CDR1 MNHEY and CDR2 SVGAGI. Trimming pared 6 bases from V and 2 bases from J, leaving 15 bases between. The CDR3 has 15 amino acids. This CDR3 is CASRRDGGNTDTQYF. The CDR3 coding sequence is TGTGCCAGCAGAAGGGACGGCGGTAACACAGATACGCAGTATTTT.

This chain links TRBV6-5 with TRBJ2-6, with D hard to call. Trimming stripped 0 bases from V and 0 bases from J, with 6 bases between. This CDR3 has 16 residues. The germline gives CDR1 MNHEY, CDR2 SVGAGI. The CDR3 DNA reads as TGTGCCAGCAGTTACTCGTGGGGCTCTGGGGCCAACGTCCTGACTTTC. It codes for CASSYSWGSGANVLTF.

The chain combines TRBV7-8 with TRBJ1-1, with a weak D call TRBD1 (6 bases). V dropped 1 base and J dropped 4 bases, with 10 bases sitting between them. CDR1 is SGHVS, CDR2 FQNEAQ, per germline. There are 14 residues in the CDR3. The CDR3 coding sequence is TGTGCCAGCAGCTTAGTCGGGGGCGGCACTGAAGCTTTCTTT. It codes for CASSLVGGGTEAFF.

In the case of this clone: The germline gene is not matched at one end of the junction; a read error may be the cause. The CDR3 spells CASSLEGVPYNEQFF. For the CDR3, the DNA is TGTGCTAGCAGCTTAGAGGGGGTGCCCTACAATGAGCAGTTCTTC. This sequence joins TRBV7-7 and TRBJ2-1; a possible D gene is TRBD1 (6 bases). The CDR3 extends over 15 amino acids. CDR1 is SSHAT, CDR2 FNYEAQ, per germline (reference sequence).

This sequence joins TRBV4-3 and TRBJ2-3; TRBD2 agrees at 11 bases. With 1 base clipped from V and 0 bases from J, the junction kept 12 bases outside the gene matches. CDR3 length: 20 residues. CDR1 and CDR2 from the germline V gene are LGHNA and YSLEER. DNA of the CDR3: TGCGCCAGCAGCCAAGGGGCAGGGAGGACTAGCGGGCTCAGCACAGATACGCAGTATTTT. It translates to CASSQGAGRTSGLSTDTQYF.

This clone was found once. The V gene is TRBV11-1, the J gene TRBJ2-3; TRBD2 matches 12 bases. The germline V gene encodes CDR1 SGHAT and CDR2 FQDESV (reference sequence). The length of the CDR3 is 17 residues. V was pared by 5 bases and J by 2 bases, with 8 bases of the junction left unmatched. The CDR3 is CASSLWTSGDPTDTQYF. The CDR3 DNA is TGTGCCAGCAGCCTTTGGACTAGCGGGGACCCCACAGATACGCAGTATTTT.

V gene TRBV6-6 combines with J gene TRBJ1-4, with D perhaps TRBD1 (5 bases). The CDR3 totals 14 residues. CDR1 is MNHNY, CDR2 SVGAGI, per germline (reference sequence). Trimming removed 2 bases from V and 8 bases from J, with 12 bases in between. The CDR3 DNA follows: TGTGCCAGCAGTTACAGTAGGACACCGGAAAAACTGTTTTTT. The encoded protein is CASSYSRTPEKLFF.

The chain employs TRBV28 and TRBJ2-7; a weak D match, TRBD1 (6 bases). CDR3 size: 16 residues. Germline V gene data show CDR1 as MDHEN and CDR2 as SYDVKM. Trimming took off 7 bases at V and 0 bases at J, with 19 bases between the two ends. CDR3 loop: CASTDPEGTISYEQYF. The CDR3 region has the DNA TGTGCCAGCACCGACCCTGAGGGGACAATCTCCTACGAGCAGTACTTC.

The genes are TRBV9 and TRBJ2-1, with D perhaps matching TRBD2 (6 bases). Deletions cut 4 bases from V and 6 bases from J, with 26 bases between. Germline V gene data show CDR1 as SGDLS and CDR2 as YYNGEE. This CDR3 is 18 amino acids long. The CDR3 here is CASSPVAVWLASSNEQFF. The CDR3 nucleotides read TGTGCCAGCAGCCCCGTAGCTGTCTGGCTAGCGTCTTCCAATGAGCAGTTCTTC. Filled out from reference TRBV9 and TRBJ2-1, the complete variable domain reads DSGVTQTPKHLITATGQRVTLRCSPRSGDLSVYWYQQSLDQGLQFLIQYYNGEERAKGNILERFSAQQFPDLHSELNLSSLELGDSALYFCASSPVAVWLASSNEQFFGPGTRLTVL.